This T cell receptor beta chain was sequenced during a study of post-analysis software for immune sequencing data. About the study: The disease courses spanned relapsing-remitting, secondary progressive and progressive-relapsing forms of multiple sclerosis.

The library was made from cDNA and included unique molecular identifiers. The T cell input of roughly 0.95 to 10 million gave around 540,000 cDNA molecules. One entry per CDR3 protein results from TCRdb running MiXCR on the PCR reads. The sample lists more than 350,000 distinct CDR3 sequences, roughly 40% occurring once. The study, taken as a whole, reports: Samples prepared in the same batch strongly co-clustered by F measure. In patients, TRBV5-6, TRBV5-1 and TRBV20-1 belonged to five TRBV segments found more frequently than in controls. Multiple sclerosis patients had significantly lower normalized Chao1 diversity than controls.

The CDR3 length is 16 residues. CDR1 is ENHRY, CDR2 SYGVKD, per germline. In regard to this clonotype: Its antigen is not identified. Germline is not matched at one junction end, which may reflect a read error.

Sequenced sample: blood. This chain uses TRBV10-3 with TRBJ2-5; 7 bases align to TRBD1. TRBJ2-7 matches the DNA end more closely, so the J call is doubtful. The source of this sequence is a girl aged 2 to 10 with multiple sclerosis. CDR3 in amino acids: CAISQSPDRAGYEQYF. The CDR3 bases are TGTGCCATCAGTCAGTCCCCTGACAGGGCCGGCTACGAGCAGTACTTC.